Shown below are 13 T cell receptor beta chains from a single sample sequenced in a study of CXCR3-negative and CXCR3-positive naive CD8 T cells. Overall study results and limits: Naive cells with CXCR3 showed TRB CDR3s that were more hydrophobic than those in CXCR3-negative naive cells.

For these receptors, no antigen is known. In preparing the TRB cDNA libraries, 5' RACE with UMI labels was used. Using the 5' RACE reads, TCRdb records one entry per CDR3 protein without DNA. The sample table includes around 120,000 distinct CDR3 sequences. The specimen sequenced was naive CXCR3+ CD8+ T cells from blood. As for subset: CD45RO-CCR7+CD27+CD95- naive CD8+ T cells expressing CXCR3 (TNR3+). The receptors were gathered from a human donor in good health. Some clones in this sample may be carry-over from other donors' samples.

CDR3: CASSLAGWGNTEAFF. J is TRBJ1-1 and V is TRBV11-2. The CDR3 has 15 amino acids. Germline CDR1 and CDR2: SGHAT and FQNNGV.

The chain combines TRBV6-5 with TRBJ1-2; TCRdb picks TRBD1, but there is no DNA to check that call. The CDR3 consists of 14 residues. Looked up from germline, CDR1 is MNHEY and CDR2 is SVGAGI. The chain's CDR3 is CASSYMGGNYGYTF.

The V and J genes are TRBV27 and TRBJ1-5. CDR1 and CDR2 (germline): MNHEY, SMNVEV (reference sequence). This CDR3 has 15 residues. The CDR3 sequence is CASSIYGVSNQPQHF.

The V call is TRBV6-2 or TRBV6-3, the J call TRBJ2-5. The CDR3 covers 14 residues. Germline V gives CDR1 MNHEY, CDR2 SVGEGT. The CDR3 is CASSLPGFQETQYF.

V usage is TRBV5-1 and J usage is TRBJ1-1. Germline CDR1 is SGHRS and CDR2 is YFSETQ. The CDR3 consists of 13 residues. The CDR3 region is CASTLEGLAEAFF.

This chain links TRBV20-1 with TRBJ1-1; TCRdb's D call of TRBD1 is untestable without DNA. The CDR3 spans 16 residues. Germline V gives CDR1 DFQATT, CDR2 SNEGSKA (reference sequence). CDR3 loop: CSARTGTERMNTEAFF.

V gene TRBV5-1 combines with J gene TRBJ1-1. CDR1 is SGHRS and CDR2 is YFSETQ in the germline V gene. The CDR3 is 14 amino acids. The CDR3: CASSLLGGASEAFF.

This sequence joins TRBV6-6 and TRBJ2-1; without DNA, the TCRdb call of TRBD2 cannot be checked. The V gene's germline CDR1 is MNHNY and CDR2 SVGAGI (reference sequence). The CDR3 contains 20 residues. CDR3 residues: CASQQQPGLAATPSYNEQFF.

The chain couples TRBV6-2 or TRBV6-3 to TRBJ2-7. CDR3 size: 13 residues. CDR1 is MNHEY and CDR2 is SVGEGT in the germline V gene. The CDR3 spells CASSYSTVWEQYF.

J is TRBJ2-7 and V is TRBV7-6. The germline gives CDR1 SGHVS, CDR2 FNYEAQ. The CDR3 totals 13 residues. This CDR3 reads CASSLGEATEQYF.

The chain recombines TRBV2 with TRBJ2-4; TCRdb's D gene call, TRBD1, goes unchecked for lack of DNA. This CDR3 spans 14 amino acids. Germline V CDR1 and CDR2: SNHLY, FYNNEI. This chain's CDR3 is CASSGDRGQNIQYF.

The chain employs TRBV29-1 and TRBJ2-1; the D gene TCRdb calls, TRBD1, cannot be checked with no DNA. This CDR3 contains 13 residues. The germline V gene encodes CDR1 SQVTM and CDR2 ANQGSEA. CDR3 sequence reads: CSVFGGAYNEQFF.

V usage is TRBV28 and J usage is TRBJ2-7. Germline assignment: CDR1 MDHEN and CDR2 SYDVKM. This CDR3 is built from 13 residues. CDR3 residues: CASRPPQDYEQYF. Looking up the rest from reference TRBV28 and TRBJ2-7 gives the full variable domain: DVKVTQSSRYLVKRTGEKVFLECVQDMDHENMFWYRQDPGLGLRLIYFSYDVKMKEKGDIPEGYSVSREKKERFSLILESASTNQTSMYLCASRPPQDYEQYFGPGTRLTVT.